This record looks at one T cell receptor beta chain sequence and its context. Its antigen is unidentified. Genomic DNA acted as the template from which TCR beta VDJ combination and CDR3 sequence profiling were carried out. TCRdb passed the reads through MiXCR, listing each CDR3 protein once. The sample holds about 180,000 distinct CDR3 sequences, roughly 50% seen once. This entry belongs to a study of CD8+CD57+ T cells in acquired aplastic anemia. Overall study: The study obtained an average of roughly 3 ug of DNA from sorted CD4+ and CD8+ cells. Broader study findings: CD8+ Simpson's diversity showed no significant patient-control difference. Found in both controls and patients were twenty-nine CD8+ CDR3 sequences.

V lost 11 bases and J lost 0, with 11 bases in between. Germline V gives CDR1 SEHNR, CDR2 FQNEAQ (reference sequence). The CDR3 is made up of 12 amino acids. The patients chosen for sequencing had shown expansion of CD8+CD57+ cells (detected by flow cytometry). The clonotype comes from a human donor with aplastic anemia. Sequencing used sorted CD4+, CD8+, or CD8+CD57+ T cells (not recorded which) from PBMCs. The rearrangement links TRBV7-9 to TRBJ2-7; D unresolved. CDR3: CAGSRSSYEQYF. In DNA, the CDR3 is TGTGCCGGATCCCGGAGCTCCTACGAGCAGTACTTC.